The 23 T cell receptor beta chains below come from one sample, sequenced in a study of siplizumab effects on memory and regulatory T cells. This table comes from immunoSEQ multiplex PCR, and its TCRdb copy is limited to in-frame clones, with some not included. The data contain 100,000 to 120,000 clones, roughly 92% of them seen just once; the ten biggest clones take up 1.3%. The specimen was CD4+ T cells sorted from blood. Receptors originate from a human donor in good health.

The rearrangement uses TRBV6-1 and TRBJ2-2, with 7 bases identical to TRBD2. This CDR3 comprises 13 residues. The junction had 7 bases not matched to a gene; V was cut back by 8 bases and J by 7 bases. CDR1 is MNHNS, CDR2 SASEGT, per germline. CDR3 DNA sequence: TGTGCCAGCGACGAGCGGGGTGTCGGGGAGCTGTTTTTT. The encoded protein is CASDERGVGELFF.

The chain links TRBV7-9 to TRBJ1-4; tentatively, D is TRBD1 (6 bases). Trimming took 4 bases from V and 4 from J, leaving 13 bases between them. This CDR3 comprises 15 residues. Per the germline V gene, CDR1 is SEHNR and CDR2 is FQNEAQ (reference sequence). The CDR3 nucleotides read TGTGCCAGCAGCTCTACAGGGTTTGATAATGAAAAACTGTTTTTT. Protein sequence: CASSSTGFDNEKLFF.

The chain links TRBV20-1 to TRBJ2-7; unclear D gene. Germline V CDR1 and CDR2: DFQATT, SNEGSKA (reference sequence). Deletions cut 7 bases from V and 3 bases from J, with 10 bases between. This CDR3 region has 11 residues. In DNA, the CDR3 is TGCAGTGGCTGGGCGGACTACGAGCAGTACTTC. This sequence encodes CSGWADYEQYF.

This sequence joins TRBV7-9 and TRBJ1-1; 9 nucleotides line up with TRBD1. The CDR3 has 15 amino acids. Germline V gives CDR1 SEHNR, CDR2 FQNEAQ (reference sequence). V lost 5 bases to trimming and J lost 7 bases; unmatched junction nucleotides: 11. The CDR3 DNA follows: TGTGCCAGCAGCCCCCAACAGGGGGCAGAGGTTGAAGCTTTCTTT. Encoded protein: CASSPQQGAEVEAFF.

The rearrangement links TRBV7-9 to TRBJ2-5, with D perhaps matching TRBD2 (6 bases). V was clipped by 10 bases and J by 5 bases, with 17 bases between them. CDR3 length equals 13 residues. Germline values: CDR1 SEHNR, CDR2 FQNEAQ (reference sequence). The CDR3 nucleotides read TGTGCCACCCGTTCGGGAGTTTGGGAGACCCAGTACTTC. Its protein is CATRSGVWETQYF.

This chain joins TRBV5-1 and TRBJ2-1; TRBD2 matches 8 bases. Germline V gives CDR1 SGHRS, CDR2 YFSETQ. The V segment lost 3 bases and the J segment 7 bases; nucleotides outside the gene matches: 6. This CDR3 spans 14 amino acids. The CDR3 nucleotides are TGCGCCAGCAGCTCGACTAGCGCACGTAATGAGCAGTTCTTC. This gives the protein CASSSTSARNEQFF. Combining the CDR3 with reference TRBV5-1 and TRBJ2-1 gives the whole variable domain KAGVTQTPRYLIKTRGQQVTLSCSPISGHRSVSWYQQTPGQGLQFLFEYFSETQRNKGNFPGRFSGRQFSNSRSEMNVSTLELGDSALYLCASSSTSARNEQFFGPGTRLTVL.

The chain combines TRBV5-6 with TRBJ2-1; a weak D match, TRBD2 (6 bases). The CDR3 has 18 residues. Trimming removed 4 bases at V and 5 bases at J, with 25 bases between. Germline V gene data show CDR1 as SGHDT and CDR2 as YYEEEE. CDR3 loop: CASSPHVRAGMFHNEQFF. The DNA for the CDR3 is TGTGCCAGCAGCCCCCACGTTAGGGCGGGGATGTTTCACAATGAGCAGTTCTTC. Full variable domain (missing parts from reference TRBV5-6 and TRBJ2-1): DAGVTQSPTHLIKTRGQQVTLRCSPKSGHDTVSWYQQALGQGPQFIFQYYEEEERQRGNFPDRFSGHQFPNYSSELNVNALLLGDSALYLCASSPHVRAGMFHNEQFFGPGTRLTVL.

This clone was recorded once. The V call is TRBV19, the J call TRBJ2-4; perhaps TRBD2 as D (5 bases). Trimming removed 5 bases at V and 12 bases at J, with 20 bases between. There are 14 residues in the CDR3. CDR1 and CDR2 (germline): LNHDA, SQIVND (reference sequence). CDR3 in amino acids: CASSPGGSVWDQYF. CDR3 sequence (DNA): TGTGCCAGTAGTCCAGGAGGAAGCGTGTGGGATCAGTACTTC.

The chain couples TRBV5-1 to TRBJ2-1; 14 bases map to TRBD2. Losses at the gene ends were 0 bases for V and 13 bases for J; bases not matched to a gene: 12. This CDR3 is built from 17 residues. Germline CDR1 SGHRS, CDR2 YFSETQ. The CDR3 nucleotides read TGCGCCAGCAGCTTGGCCTTTGGGACTAGCGGGAGAGCGATTCAGTTCTTC. Residues: CASSLAFGTSGRAIQFF. Full variable domain (missing parts from reference TRBV5-1 and TRBJ2-1): KAGVTQTPRYLIKTRGQQVTLSCSPISGHRSVSWYQQTPGQGLQFLFEYFSETQRNKGNFPGRFSGRQFSNSRSEMNVSTLELGDSALYLCASSLAFGTSGRAIQFFGPGTRLTVL.

This clone was seen once. The chain is built from TRBV5-1 and TRBJ1-1, with a tentative D call TRBD1 (6 bases). Germline V gene sequence: CDR1 SGHRS, CDR2 YFSETQ. The CDR3 totals 13 residues. V dropped 4 bases and J dropped 7 bases, with 14 bases sitting between them. The CDR3 DNA follows: TGCGCCAGCAGCGTTCAGGACAGAAGTGAAGCTTTCTTT. Its translation is CASSVQDRSEAFF.

The rearrangement uses TRBV2 and TRBJ1-2; D is unresolved. The germline gives CDR1 SNHLY, CDR2 FYNNEI. With 7 bases removed from V and 7 bases from J, the gap between germline ends came to 16 bases. This CDR3 is built from 13 residues. The CDR3 protein is CASITRTIVGYTF. In nucleotides, the CDR3 is TGTGCCAGCATAACAAGGACGATCGTTGGCTACACCTTC.

This clone was found a few times. CDR3 protein: CASSLAWDQPQHF. The DNA for the CDR3 is TGTGCCAGCAGCTTAGCGTGGGATCAGCCCCAGCATTTT. The genes are TRBV7-6 and TRBJ1-5; D not resolved. Germline assignment: CDR1 SGHVS and CDR2 FNYEAQ. V lost 0 bases to trimming and J lost 5 bases, with 5 bases between them. The CDR3 has 13 amino acids.

A few counts support this clone. CDR3 in amino acids: CASGGAGNTIYF. The CDR3 coding sequence is TGTGCCAGCGGGGGCGCTGGAAACACCATATATTTT. The chain employs TRBV25-1 and TRBJ1-3, with D perhaps matching TRBD1 (6 bases). The germline gives CDR1 MGHDK, CDR2 SYGVNS. V shed 8 bases and J shed 2 bases, with 7 bases lying between them. CDR3 size: 12 residues.

This chain uses TRBV5-1 with TRBJ1-1; possibly TRBD1 for D (5 bases). Germline V lookup: CDR1 SGHRS, CDR2 YFSETQ. This CDR3 has 15 residues. Trimming pared 3 bases from V and 3 bases from J, leaving 15 bases between. The CDR3 DNA reads TGCGCCAGCAGCTCGCTTTGGGGCGGTGACACTGAAGCTTTCTTT. It encodes CASSSLWGGDTEAFF. The full variable domain, rest sourced from reference TRBV5-1 and TRBJ1-1, is KAGVTQTPRYLIKTRGQQVTLSCSPISGHRSVSWYQQTPGQGLQFLFEYFSETQRNKGNFPGRFSGRQFSNSRSEMNVSTLELGDSALYLCASSSLWGGDTEAFFGQGTRLTVV.

The sample holds one count of this clone. This rearrangement joins TRBV5-1 to TRBJ2-3, with 8 bases fitting TRBD1. The length of the CDR3 is 17 residues. CDR1 SGHRS and CDR2 YFSETQ come from the germline V gene. Trimming at V came to 4 bases and at J to 0 bases, leaving 10 bases not matched to a gene. DNA of the CDR3: TGCGCCAGCAGCCTAAGCAGGACAGGGAGTAGCACAGATACGCAGTATTTT. As protein: CASSLSRTGSSTDTQYF.

CDR3 coding DNA: TGTGCCAGCAGTTACTCAGAGTTTTCGGAGTTCTTC. Residues: CASSYSEFSEFF. The V call is TRBV6-6, the J call TRBJ2-1; D unresolved. The CDR3 totals 12 residues. Germline CDR1 and CDR2: MNHNY and SVGAGI (reference sequence). The germline V and J ends were trimmed by 0 bases and 14 bases, with 11 bases remaining between them.

This chain joins TRBV6-5 and TRBJ1-2; 9 bases align to TRBD1. Germline lookup yields CDR1 MNHEY and CDR2 SVGAGI. The CDR3 runs to 13 residues. V lost 10 bases and J lost 8; bases outside the gene matches: 11. CDR3 in amino acids: CATSRQGVKGYTF. The CDR3 nucleotides are TGTGCCACAAGCCGACAGGGGGTCAAAGGCTACACCTTC.

The gene calls are TRBV6-5 and TRBJ2-7; TRBD1 matches at 10 bases. The CDR3 sequence is 13 residues long. Germline-derived CDR1 and CDR2 are MNHEY and SVGAGI. V lost 5 bases to trimming and J lost 6 bases; unmatched junction nucleotides: 4. In nucleotides, the CDR3 is TGTGCCAGCAGTCGGGACAGGGGTTCCGAGCAGTACTTC. This encodes CASSRDRGSEQYF.

This clone turned up a few times. The chain joins TRBV11-2 to TRBJ2-7, with TRBD2 identical over 8 bases. Germline CDR1 and CDR2: SGHAT and FQNNGV. V dropped 0 bases and J dropped 5; count of bases not matched to a gene: 3. The CDR3 runs to 14 residues. CDR3 sequence (DNA): TGTGCCAGCAGCTTAGAGGTACTAGCGGACGAGCAGTACTTC. This translates into CASSLEVLADEQYF.

Details on this clone: A junction boundary mismatches the germline segment, possibly from a read error. V and J are TRBV30 and TRBJ1-1; a weak D match, TRBD1 (6 bases). This CDR3 comprises 15 residues. Germline V gives CDR1 GTSNPN, CDR2 SVGIG (reference sequence). The CDR3 loop is CAWSVRGTLNAEAFF. Here the CDR3 DNA reads TGTGCCTGGAGTGTACGGGGGACACTGAACGCTGAAGCTTTCTTT. The whole variable domain, filled in from reference TRBV30 and TRBJ1-1, reads SQTIHQWPATLVQPVGSPLSLECTVEGTSNPNLYWYRQAAGRGLQLLFYSVGIGQISSEVPQNLSASRPQDRQFILSSKKLLLSDSGFYLCAWSVRGTLNAEAFFGQGTRLTVV.

J is TRBJ2-3 and V is TRBV10-2; possible D gene TRBD2, 6 bases. Germline CDR1 and CDR2: WSHSY and SAAADI. The V end was cut by 7 bases, the J end by 7 bases, with 18 bases between. The CDR3 spans 14 residues. The CDR3 loop is CASMWEEVSHTQYF. The CDR3, as DNA: TGCGCCAGCATGTGGGAGGAGGTTAGTCATACGCAGTATTTT.

The chain has TRBV6-5 and TRBJ2-7, with D tentatively TRBD1 (8 bases). The CDR3 totals 14 residues. V was clipped by 5 bases and J by 2 bases, with 13 bases between them. Looked up from germline, CDR1 is MNHEY and CDR2 is SVGAGI. The CDR3 loop reads CASSGRDRPYEQYF. The CDR3 nucleotides are TGTGCCAGCAGTGGGAGGGACAGGCCCTACGAGCAGTACTTC.

This chain connects TRBV2 to TRBJ1-1, with 9 bases matching TRBD1. Germline lookup yields CDR1 SNHLY and CDR2 FYNNEI. The CDR3 runs 13 residues. The J segment lost 5 bases and the V segment lost 10 bases, leaving 8 bases of the junction unmatched. CDR3 in DNA: TGTGCCACACAGGGGGCGGGAAGGACTGAAGCTTTCTTT. It encodes CATQGAGRTEAFF.